The 25 T cell receptor beta chains given below trace back to one sample, sequenced in a study of vaccination and CD4 T cells after COVID-19. Cultured CD4+ T cell DNA underwent sequencing with the Oncomine TCR Beta short-read assay. TCRdb re-derived calls from the PCR reads in MiXCR, one entry per CDR3 protein. The table has 15,000 to 20,000 distinct CDR3 sequences, approximately 49% seen once. Documented treatment: approximately nine-day PBMC culture with coronavirus spike peptide pools or control peptides (ViraFEST assay). For these TCRs, the target antigens are not known. Sequencing was performed on CD4+ T cells from blood, cultured in vitro. These receptors were collected from a human donor who had recovered from COVID-19.

This chain uses TRBV15 with TRBJ1-1; D may be TRBD1 (5 bases). CDR1 and CDR2 (germline): LNHNV, YYDKDF (reference sequence). V lost 0 bases and J 5 bases, leaving 13 bases between the germline ends. This CDR3 spans 15 amino acids. CDR3 protein: CATSRDPGGWTEAFF. The CDR3, as DNA: TGTGCCACCAGCAGAGACCCTGGGGGTTGGACTGAAGCTTTCTTT.

This rearrangement joins TRBV6-2 or TRBV6-3 to TRBJ2-3; D gene unclear. The germline V and J ends were trimmed by 10 bases and 4 bases, with 9 bases remaining between them. This CDR3 is built from 11 residues. Germline V gene data show CDR1 as MNHEY and CDR2 as SVGEGT. In DNA form, the CDR3 reads TGTGCCACCAAAAAGTCAGATACGCAGTATTTT. It encodes CATKKSDTQYF.

The chain is built from TRBV19 and TRBJ1-1; tentatively, D is TRBD1 (5 bases). Germline V gene lookup returns CDR1 LNHDA and CDR2 SQIVND (reference sequence). The CDR3 consists of 17 residues. The germline V and J ends were trimmed by 5 bases and 3 bases, with 22 bases remaining between them. The CDR3 nucleotides read TGTGCCAGTAGTCAGAGGTCGGGGCGACCTGAACACACTGAAGCTTTCTTT. It codes for CASSQRSGRPEHTEAFF.

V gene TRBV20-1 combines with J gene TRBJ2-1, with D possibly called TRBD1 or TRBD2 (7 bases each). The V end was cut by 5 bases, the J end by 4 bases, with 15 bases between. This CDR3 spans 14 amino acids. Germline V CDR1 and CDR2: DFQATT, SNEGSKA (reference sequence). For the CDR3, the DNA is TGCAGTGCTCTCCAGGGGGGGAGGTACAATGAGCAGTTCTTC. Translating gives CSALQGGRYNEQFF.

This clonotype has just a few counts. V is TRBV11-3 and J is TRBJ2-1; tentatively, D is TRBD1 (5 bases). Near its end, the DNA agrees better with TRBJ2-7, so the J call may be wrong. CDR3 size: 14 residues. Per the germline V gene, CDR1 is SGHNT and CDR2 is YENEEA. CDR3 nucleotide sequence: TGTGCCAGCAGCCCACAGGTGTTTTCCTACGAGCAGTACTTC. Translation: CASSPQVFSYEQYF.

CDR3 DNA: TGTGCCACCAGCACCCACGGTGATACGCAGTATTTT. This gives the protein CATSTHGDTQYF. The chain combines TRBV15 with TRBJ2-3; D gene uncertain. CDR3 length: 12 residues. Germline V gene sequence: CDR1 LNHNV, CDR2 YYDKDF (reference sequence). V lost 4 bases and J 6 bases, leaving 8 bases between the germline ends.

This clonotype was seen only once. The rearrangement links TRBV7-8 to TRBJ2-5; no clear D gene. Germline CDR1 is SGHVS and CDR2 is FQNEAQ. The V end lost 2 bases, the J end lost 1 base, and 8 bases lay between the germline ends. The CDR3 is made up of 14 amino acids. Written as DNA, the CDR3 is TGTGCCAGCAGCTTACGGTGGCCCCAAGAGACCCAGTACTTC. This sequence encodes CASSLRWPQETQYF.

The V call is TRBV20-1, the J call TRBJ2-7; possibly TRBD1 or TRBD2 for D (6 bases each). Trimming took off 6 bases at V and 4 bases at J, with 19 bases between the two ends. Germline CDR1 reads DFQATT; CDR2 reads SNEGSKA (reference sequence). The CDR3 totals 14 residues. The CDR3 here is CSATDGGAGYEQYF. The CDR3 DNA reads as TGCAGTGCGACGGACGGGGGCGCAGGGTACGAGCAGTACTTC.

The genes are TRBV10-3 and TRBJ2-7; 9 bases are shared with TRBD2. Germline CDR1 reads ENHRY; CDR2 reads SYGVKD. CDR3 size: 15 residues. With 2 bases clipped from V and 2 bases from J, the junction kept 4 bases outside the gene matches. The chain's CDR3 is CAISEASGATYEQYF. CDR3 coding DNA: TGTGCCATCAGTGAGGCTAGCGGGGCGACCTACGAGCAGTACTTC.

This clonotype was detected a few times. The rearrangement uses TRBV11-2 and TRBJ2-5, with 9 bases that match TRBD2. The CDR3 has 14 residues. Losses at the gene ends were 8 bases for V and 6 bases for J; bases not matched to a gene: 10. Germline CDR1 reads SGHAT; CDR2 reads FQNNGV. CDR3 sequence reads: CASAAGGASQTQYF. The CDR3 DNA reads TGTGCCAGCGCGGCGGGGGGGGCCAGCCAGACCCAGTACTTC.

The rearrangement joins TRBV30 to TRBJ1-4; no clear D. The germline V gene has CDR1 GTSNPN and CDR2 SVGIG (reference sequence). Trimming took off 8 bases at V and 6 bases at J, with 13 bases between the two ends. There are 12 residues in the CDR3. CDR3 coding DNA: TGTGCCCTCGGGGAGCCCGATGAAAAACTGTTTTTT. The encoded protein is CALGEPDEKLFF.

This chain uses TRBV24-1 with TRBJ2-1; TRBD1 agrees at 9 bases. The junction had 9 bases not matched to a gene; V was cut back by 7 bases and J by 6 bases. The CDR3 is 15 residues long. The V gene's germline CDR1 is KGHDR and CDR2 SFDVKD. DNA of the CDR3: TGTGCCACCAGCCCCCTGGGACAGGGTCTCAATGAGCAGTTCTTC. Protein sequence: CATSPLGQGLNEQFF.

In this sample, this clonotype turned up a few times. V and J are TRBV20-1 and TRBJ2-6; D not resolved. The length of the CDR3 is 12 residues. Germline V lookup: CDR1 DFQATT, CDR2 SNEGSKA (reference sequence). CDR3 in amino acids: CGSRSGANVLTF. CDR3 coding DNA: TGCGGTTCTCGCTCTGGGGCCAACGTCCTGACTTTC.

The rearrangement links TRBV19 to TRBJ1-6; weak D call: TRBD1 (6 bases). This CDR3 has 15 amino acids. V was clipped by 3 bases and J by 7 bases, with 13 bases between them. The germline gives CDR1 LNHDA, CDR2 SQIVND (reference sequence). This chain's CDR3 is CASSIRQAPNSPLHF. The CDR3 nucleotides read TGTGCCAGTAGTATCAGACAGGCTCCGAATTCACCCCTCCACTTT.

V is TRBV20-1 and J is TRBJ1-2; no reliable D call. The CDR3 runs 14 residues. The V gene lost 3 bases and the J gene lost 7 bases, with 18 bases spanning the gap. Germline-derived CDR1 and CDR2 are DFQATT and SNEGSKA (reference sequence). The CDR3 spells CSARGTSVPGGYTF. The CDR3 nucleotides read TGCAGTGCTAGGGGTACTTCTGTACCCGGTGGCTACACCTTC.

The chain combines TRBV12-3 or TRBV12-4 with TRBJ2-7, with unresolved D. This CDR3 spans 13 amino acids. Trimming stripped 3 bases from V and 3 bases from J, with 9 bases between. CDR3 loop: CASSLSPVYEQYF. The CDR3 nucleotides are TGTGCCAGCAGTTTGTCCCCAGTCTACGAGCAGTACTTC.

CDR3 DNA sequence: TGTGCCAGCAGCGCCCCGGGTGGCTACACCTTC. Its protein is CASSAPGGYTF. The V call is TRBV9, the J call TRBJ1-2; D ambiguous. This CDR3 has 11 residues. Germline CDR1 is SGDLS and CDR2 is YYNGEE. The germline V and J ends were trimmed by 3 bases and 7 bases, with 7 bases remaining between them.

V and J are TRBV19 and TRBJ1-1; no reliable D call. Trimming left V 5 bases short and J 6 bases short, with 16 bases between. CDR3 length: 14 residues. Germline values: CDR1 LNHDA, CDR2 SQIVND (reference sequence). DNA for the CDR3: TGTGCCAGTAGTTATCTCGGGGAATCCGCTGAAGCTTTCTTT. It specifies CASSYLGESAEAFF.

This chain connects TRBV11-1 to TRBJ2-1, with 12 bases matching TRBD2. This CDR3 is built from 16 residues. The germline gives CDR1 SGHAT, CDR2 FQDESV (reference sequence). Unmatched junction bases numbered 8, after V lost 5 bases and J lost 6 bases. CDR3 sequence (DNA): TGTGCCAGCAGCCAGACTAGCGGGAGAGGAAGCAATGAGCAGTTCTTC. This gives the protein CASSQTSGRGSNEQFF.

This clonotype was observed a few times. The rearrangement links TRBV7-2 to TRBJ1-5; no clear D gene. The CDR3 has 12 residues. The V and J ends lost 1 base and 6 bases respectively, with 4 bases between them. Germline V CDR1 and CDR2: SGHTA, FQGNSA. The CDR3 nucleotides read TGTGCCAGCAGCTTAGACAGTCAGCCCCAGCATTTT. This gives the protein CASSLDSQPQHF.

The J gene is TRBJ1-2, the V gene TRBV12-3 or TRBV12-4, with D possibly matching TRBD1 (5 bases). V lost 7 bases, J lost 8 bases, and 17 bases lay in between. This CDR3 has 13 amino acids. Here the CDR3 reads CASTFLGQGGYTF. CDR3 bases: TGTGCCAGCACCTTTCTCGGGCAGGGAGGCTACACCTTC.

The chain uses TRBV6-1 and TRBJ1-5; D may be TRBD1 (5 bases). V was clipped by 6 bases and J by 0 bases, with 9 bases between them. CDR1 is MNHNS, CDR2 SASEGT, per germline. This CDR3 is 14 amino acids long. DNA of the CDR3: TGTGCCAGCAGCCGACAGTATAGCAATCAGCCCCAGCATTTT. This gives the protein CASSRQYSNQPQHF.

The chain recombines TRBV20-1 with TRBJ2-5; unclear D gene. V shed 1 base and J shed 1 base, with 7 bases lying between them. CDR1 is DFQATT and CDR2 is SNEGSKA in the germline V gene (reference sequence). CDR3 size: 13 residues. The CDR3 protein is CSARGGSQETQYF. CDR3 coding DNA: TGCAGTGCTAGAGGCGGTAGCCAAGAGACCCAGTACTTC.

J is TRBJ2-6 and V is TRBV27; D is unresolved. The germline V and J ends were trimmed by 7 bases and 4 bases, with 17 bases remaining between them. Germline CDR1 and CDR2: MNHEY and SMNVEV (reference sequence). This CDR3 contains 16 residues. The CDR3 loop is CASTKLSPQGANVLTF. The CDR3 coding sequence is TGTGCCAGCACAAAATTATCTCCACAGGGGGCCAACGTCCTGACTTTC.

This chain joins TRBV20-1 and TRBJ2-7; no definite D call. From germline, CDR1 is DFQATT and CDR2 SNEGSKA (reference sequence). This CDR3 comprises 11 residues. V was pared by 3 bases and J by 5 bases, with 8 bases between. The CDR3 spells CSASSRDEQYF. The CDR3 region has the DNA TGCAGTGCTAGCTCTCGGGACGAGCAGTACTTC.